This T cell receptor beta chain emerged from a study of blood T cells in healthy people across ages. Germline V gene sequence: CDR1 SQVTM, CDR2 ANQGSEA. The V gene lost 3 bases and the J gene lost 10 bases, with 16 bases spanning the gap. The CDR3 spans 12 residues. Together with a sample-barcoded 5' primer, a J-beta primer mix was included in a second PCR lasting about 6 to 11 cycles. In TCRdb, the 5' RACE reads were re-called with MiXCR into one record per CDR3 protein. This sample carries over a million distinct CDR3 sequences, more than 40% of them seen once, and the ten largest clones take approximately 20%. Study-level results: The percentage of naive T cells correlated strongly with TCR beta diversity.

For this clonotype: What it recognizes is unknown.

The sequenced sample consisted of blood. The TCR was taken from an older woman in good health. V usage is TRBV29-1 and J usage is TRBJ2-7, with D perhaps matching TRBD2 (6 bases). CDR3 sequence reads: CSVEDPGEAQYF. CDR3 nucleotides: TGCAGCGTTGAGGATCCGGGGGAGGCCCAGTACTTC.